Listed here are 23 T cell receptor beta chains from one sample, sequenced in a study of T cells in Graves' hyperthyroidism and ophthalmopathy (dated by TCRdb to about 2019). Receptors were amplified or captured by multiplex PCR. Sequencing was performed on an Illumina HiSeq 2000. Amplification of TCR beta CDR3 regions was carried out from RNA transcripts. For the first round of RT-PCR on the TCR CDR3, the HTBI primer set was used together with the Qiagen OneStep RT-PCR kit. The public reads were reanalyzed by TCRdb: fastp trimming at Q25, MiXCR alignment, in-frame beta chains only. Each entry merges the rows of one CDR3 protein and shows their most common DNA and genes. This sample is represented by a few hundred thousand distinct CDR3 sequences; more than 15% of them were singletons. Roughly 3% of the sample is taken by the ten largest. Sequenced material: blood. These receptors were obtained from a woman in her 40s with Graves' ophthalmopathy.

This clonotype has a count of ten or more. V gene TRBV7-8 combines with J gene TRBJ2-7; possibly TRBD2 for D (5 bases). CDR3 size: 14 residues. Trimming removed 4 bases from V and 4 bases from J, with 14 bases in between. The germline V gene has CDR1 SGHVS and CDR2 FQNEAQ. In nucleotides, the CDR3 is TGTGCCAGCAGCTCCCGCATAGAGGGTTACGAGCAGTACTTC. This codes for CASSSRIEGYEQYF.

Comments on this clonotype: This may arise from a read error, as a much more abundant clone is one base away. V gene TRBV7-9 combines with J gene TRBJ2-7, with D perhaps being TRBD1 or TRBD2 (5 bases each). The J call is uncertain, as TRBJ2-1 better fits the DNA end. CDR3 length: 14 residues. Germline V gene data show CDR1 as SEHNR and CDR2 as FQNEAQ (reference sequence). The CDR3: CASSVGPGPYEQFF. The CDR3 bases are TGTGCCAGCAGCGTAGGCCCGGGGCCCTACGAGCAGTTCTTC.

This sequence joins TRBV11-2 and TRBJ1-2; D gene ambiguous. Germline values: CDR1 SGHAT, CDR2 FQNNGV. V lost 2 bases and J lost 7, with 8 bases in between. The CDR3 totals 12 residues. In DNA form, the CDR3 reads TGTGCCAGCAGCTTATGGCGGGCTGGCTACACCTTC. It yields the protein CASSLWRAGYTF.

Many counts were recorded for this clonotype. This sequence joins TRBV11-2 and TRBJ2-3; 16 bases are a match to TRBD2. Germline lookup yields CDR1 SGHAT and CDR2 FQNNGV. V trimming: 1 base; J trimming: 4 bases; junction bases outside the gene matches: 2. This CDR3 has 17 amino acids. CDR3 sequence: CASSLGGTSGRADTQYF. In DNA, the CDR3 is TGTGCCAGCAGCTTAGGAGGGACTAGCGGGAGGGCAGATACGCAGTATTTT. Full variable domain (rest looked up from reference TRBV11-2 and TRBJ2-3): EAGVAQSPRYKIIEKRQSVAFWCNPISGHATLYWYQQILGQGPKLLIQFQNNGVVDDSQLPKDRFSAERLKGVDSTLKIQPAKLEDSAVYLCASSLGGTSGRADTQYFGPGTRLTVL.

The chain employs TRBV28 and TRBJ2-2, with a possible D match to TRBD1 (5 bases). V lost 4 bases, J lost 4 bases, and 13 bases lay in between. CDR1 and CDR2 from the germline V gene are MDHEN and SYDVKM. The CDR3 sequence is 15 residues long. CDR3 protein: CASSSGQPGTGELFF. CDR3 in DNA: TGTGCCAGCAGTTCAGGGCAGCCAGGCACCGGGGAGCTGTTTTTT.

The chain links TRBV11-2 to TRBJ2-7; D possibly corresponds to TRBD1 (5 bases). V was cut by 5 bases and J by 6 bases, with 14 bases left in between. The germline gives CDR1 SGHAT, CDR2 FQNNGV. The CDR3 covers 13 residues. In nucleotides, the CDR3 is TGTGCCAGCAGCCAAGCACAGGCCTCCGAGCAGTACTTC. This codes for CASSQAQASEQYF.

CDR3 sequence (DNA): TGTGCCAGCAGTTTAGATGGCCCCGAGCAGTACTTC. This translates into CASSLDGPEQYF. The rearrangement uses TRBV12-3 or TRBV12-4 and TRBJ2-7; no clear D gene. V was trimmed by 1 base and J by 6 bases, leaving 7 bases between them. This CDR3 region has 12 residues.

This clonotype appeared many times. In DNA, the CDR3 is TGTGCCAGCAGTAAACACCGGGGGGGCCAAGAGACCCAGTACTTC. Translated: CASSKHRGGQETQYF. The J gene is TRBJ2-5, the V gene TRBV6-1; 8 positions match TRBD2. The J segment lost 1 base and the V segment lost 5 bases, leaving 6 bases of the junction unmatched. The CDR3 spans 15 residues. The V gene's germline CDR1 is MNHNS and CDR2 SASEGT.

This clonotype appeared a few times. The genes are TRBV27 and TRBJ1-6; no clear D. The V end was cut by 0 bases, the J end by 0 bases, with 6 bases between. CDR1 is MNHEY, CDR2 SMNVEV, per germline (reference sequence). The CDR3 runs 16 residues. The CDR3 coding sequence is TGTGCCAGCAGTTTATCCAAGAGCTCCTATAATTCACCCCTCCACTTT. It specifies CASSLSKSSYNSPLHF.

This clonotype came up many times. The limits of the CDR3 on the DNA are not certain, so only TCRdb's listed CDR3 is given. The V gene is TRBV3-1, the J gene TRBJ2-1; no DNA check was done on the table's D call, TRBD2. Germline assignment: CDR1 LGHDT and CDR2 YNNKEL (reference sequence). The CDR3 extends over 15 residues, inclusive of both ends. The CDR3 loop is CASSQSEVAGGSRFF.

This clonotype was detected ten times or more. The chain has TRBV7-2 and TRBJ2-1, with 8 bases lining up with TRBD1. Per the germline V gene, CDR1 is SGHTA and CDR2 is FQGNSA. With 5 bases clipped from V and 5 bases from J, the junction kept 8 bases outside the gene matches. This CDR3 has 15 amino acids. The DNA for the CDR3 is TGTGCCAGCAGCGTAGGACAGGGTTGGAACAATGAGCAGTTCTTC. This encodes CASSVGQGWNNEQFF.

CDR3 region: CASSLSPPKKDTQYF. DNA of the CDR3: TGCGCCAGCAGCTTGAGTCCCCCCAAGAAGGATACGCAGTATTTT. The chain is built from TRBV5-1 and TRBJ2-3, with D hard to call. Germline CDR1 and CDR2: SGHRS and YFSETQ. The CDR3 runs 15 residues. The germline V and J ends were trimmed by 1 base and 6 bases, with 15 bases remaining between them.

This clonotype was seen ten or more times. The chain is built from TRBV6-1 and TRBJ2-3; 14 nucleotides align to TRBD2. There are 15 residues in the CDR3. Germline-derived CDR1 and CDR2 are MNHNS and SASEGT. The ends lost 8 bases at V and 2 bases at J; junction bases unmatched: 3. The CDR3 region is CASRTSGGTTDTQYF. CDR3 DNA sequence: TGTGCCAGCCGGACTAGCGGGGGGACCACAGATACGCAGTATTTT.

This clonotype appeared many times. V and J are TRBV5-1 and TRBJ2-1; 11 bases agree with TRBD2. The CDR3 is made up of 15 amino acids. With 4 bases clipped from V and 9 bases from J, the junction kept 9 bases outside the gene matches. CDR1 is SGHRS, CDR2 YFSETQ, per germline. The DNA of the CDR3 is TGCGCCAGCAGCCTTAGCGGGAGGGCCGATGGTGAGCAGTTCTTC. This translates into CASSLSGRADGEQFF.

This clonotype showed up many times. This chain connects TRBV11-2 to TRBJ2-5, with 10 bases identical to TRBD2. The CDR3 extends over 15 amino acids. Germline values: CDR1 SGHAT, CDR2 FQNNGV. Trimming cost V 6 bases and J 5 bases; bases outside gene matches: 9. DNA for the CDR3: TGTGCCAGCAGTCAGAAAGCGGGAGGGGAGGAGACCCAGTACTTC. Translated: CASSQKAGGEETQYF.

The chain uses TRBV10-3 and TRBJ2-1; TRBD2 aligns across 9 bases. CDR1 ENHRY and CDR2 SYGVKD come from the germline V gene. V was clipped by 8 bases and J by 7 bases; unmatched bases: 15. This CDR3 region has 16 residues. CDR3 sequence: CAIGGVSGRGGNEQFF. In nucleotides, the CDR3 is TGTGCCATCGGGGGGGTTAGCGGGAGAGGTGGGAATGAGCAGTTCTTC.

The chain links TRBV5-1 to TRBJ1-2, with a tentative D call TRBD1 (5 bases). Germline V lookup: CDR1 SGHRS, CDR2 YFSETQ. V lost 4 bases, J lost 5 bases, and 12 bases lay in between. The CDR3 totals 13 residues. DNA for the CDR3: TGCGCCAGCAGCGTCGGGACTCAGTATGGCTACACCTTC. It specifies CASSVGTQYGYTF. The variable domain in full, completed from reference TRBV5-1 and TRBJ1-2, reads KAGVTQTPRYLIKTRGQQVTLSCSPISGHRSVSWYQQTPGQGLQFLFEYFSETQRNKGNFPGRFSGRQFSNSRSEMNVSTLELGDSALYLCASSVGTQYGYTFGSGTRLTVV.

This clonotype was observed a handful of times. V is TRBV14 and J is TRBJ1-1; the D is unclear. Germline V gene data show CDR1 as SGHDN and CDR2 as FVKESK. The CDR3 has 13 residues. Trimming removed 2 bases at V and 5 bases at J, with 9 bases between. The CDR3 spells CASSQHWDTEAFF. In DNA, the CDR3 is TGTGCCAGCAGCCAACATTGGGATACTGAAGCTTTCTTT.

This chain connects TRBV6-5 to TRBJ1-5, with D tentatively TRBD1 (5 bases). The germline CDR1 and CDR2 sequences are MNHEY and SVGAGI. V was pared by 4 bases and J by 0 bases, with 7 bases between. The CDR3 covers 14 residues. The CDR3: CASSSDNSNQPQHF. The CDR3, as DNA: TGTGCCAGCAGTTCGGACAATAGCAATCAGCCCCAGCATTTT.

The chain recombines TRBV6-1 with TRBJ1-5, with D possibly being TRBD1 (5 bases). Germline V gene lookup returns CDR1 MNHNS and CDR2 SASEGT. The CDR3 is 16 amino acids. V was cut by 2 bases and J by 4 bases, with 15 bases left in between. Written as DNA, the CDR3 is TGTGCCAGCAGTGAAACGGGACTCCCTTTAAATCAGCCCCAGCATTTT. This codes for CASSETGLPLNQPQHF.

This clonotype was seen at least ten times. The chain employs TRBV5-1 and TRBJ2-1; the match to TRBD1 covers 8 bases. CDR3 size: 15 residues. Germline loops: CDR1 SGHRS, CDR2 YFSETQ. V dropped 0 bases and J dropped 6; count of bases not matched to a gene: 5. The CDR3 here is CASSLGQGAPNEQFF. Written as DNA, the CDR3 is TGCGCCAGCAGCTTGGGGCAGGGGGCTCCCAATGAGCAGTTCTTC. Together with reference TRBV5-1 and TRBJ2-1, the CDR3 gives the full variable domain: KAGVTQTPRYLIKTRGQQVTLSCSPISGHRSVSWYQQTPGQGLQFLFEYFSETQRNKGNFPGRFSGRQFSNSRSEMNVSTLELGDSALYLCASSLGQGAPNEQFFGPGTRLTVL.

The rearrangement links TRBV6-1 to TRBJ1-5; 8 positions agree with TRBD1. The V and J ends lost 6 bases and 2 bases, in that order; junction bases with no gene match: 6. The CDR3 spans 15 residues. Germline CDR1 MNHNS, CDR2 SASEGT. The CDR3 region is CASRETGVGNQPQHF. In DNA, the CDR3 is TGTGCCAGCAGGGAGACAGGGGTTGGCAATCAGCCCCAGCATTTT.

Ten or more counts support this clonotype. The gene calls are TRBV20-1 and TRBJ2-1, with D perhaps matching TRBD2 (5 bases). CDR1 and CDR2 from the germline V gene are DFQATT and SNEGSKA (reference sequence). V lost 1 base, J lost 8 bases, and 15 bases lay in between. The CDR3 is made up of 14 amino acids. This CDR3 reads CSARAPSDGDEQFF. The CDR3 DNA reads as TGCAGTGCTAGAGCCCCCTCCGACGGGGATGAGCAGTTCTTC.